This TCR beta chain was found in a study of vaccination and CD4 T cells after COVID-19. Study-level background: Spike peptides, overlapping and drawn from SARS-CoV-2, HCoV-NL63, HCoV-OC43 and HCoV-229E, were used to stimulate cells.

Cultured CD4+ T cell DNA underwent sequencing with the Oncomine TCR Beta short-read assay. Once CD4+ T cells had been cultured, genomic DNA was extracted from them. TCRdb analysed the PCR reads with MiXCR anew, one entry per CDR3 protein. The sample yields approximately 12,000 distinct CDR3 sequences, 50% seen once. The V gene lost 3 bases and the J gene lost 3 bases, with 6 bases spanning the gap. The CDR3 has 13 amino acids. As to this clonotype: Antigen: not known.

Regarding treatment: approximately 10-day PBMC culture with coronavirus spike peptide pools or control peptides (ViraFEST assay). Antigen-specific T cells were expanded with peptide pools by ViraFEST, and TCRs were then sequenced. Fresh medium (containing IL-2) replaced half the medium on days 3 and 7. The chain recombines TRBV12-3 or TRBV12-4 with TRBJ1-3, with no clear D. The material sequenced was CD4+ T cells from blood, cultured in vitro. This TCR was sampled from a human donor who had recovered from COVID-19. The CDR3 DNA reads as TGTGCCAGCAGTTTGTTGCGTGGAAACACCATATATTTT. Translation gives CASSLLRGNTIYF.